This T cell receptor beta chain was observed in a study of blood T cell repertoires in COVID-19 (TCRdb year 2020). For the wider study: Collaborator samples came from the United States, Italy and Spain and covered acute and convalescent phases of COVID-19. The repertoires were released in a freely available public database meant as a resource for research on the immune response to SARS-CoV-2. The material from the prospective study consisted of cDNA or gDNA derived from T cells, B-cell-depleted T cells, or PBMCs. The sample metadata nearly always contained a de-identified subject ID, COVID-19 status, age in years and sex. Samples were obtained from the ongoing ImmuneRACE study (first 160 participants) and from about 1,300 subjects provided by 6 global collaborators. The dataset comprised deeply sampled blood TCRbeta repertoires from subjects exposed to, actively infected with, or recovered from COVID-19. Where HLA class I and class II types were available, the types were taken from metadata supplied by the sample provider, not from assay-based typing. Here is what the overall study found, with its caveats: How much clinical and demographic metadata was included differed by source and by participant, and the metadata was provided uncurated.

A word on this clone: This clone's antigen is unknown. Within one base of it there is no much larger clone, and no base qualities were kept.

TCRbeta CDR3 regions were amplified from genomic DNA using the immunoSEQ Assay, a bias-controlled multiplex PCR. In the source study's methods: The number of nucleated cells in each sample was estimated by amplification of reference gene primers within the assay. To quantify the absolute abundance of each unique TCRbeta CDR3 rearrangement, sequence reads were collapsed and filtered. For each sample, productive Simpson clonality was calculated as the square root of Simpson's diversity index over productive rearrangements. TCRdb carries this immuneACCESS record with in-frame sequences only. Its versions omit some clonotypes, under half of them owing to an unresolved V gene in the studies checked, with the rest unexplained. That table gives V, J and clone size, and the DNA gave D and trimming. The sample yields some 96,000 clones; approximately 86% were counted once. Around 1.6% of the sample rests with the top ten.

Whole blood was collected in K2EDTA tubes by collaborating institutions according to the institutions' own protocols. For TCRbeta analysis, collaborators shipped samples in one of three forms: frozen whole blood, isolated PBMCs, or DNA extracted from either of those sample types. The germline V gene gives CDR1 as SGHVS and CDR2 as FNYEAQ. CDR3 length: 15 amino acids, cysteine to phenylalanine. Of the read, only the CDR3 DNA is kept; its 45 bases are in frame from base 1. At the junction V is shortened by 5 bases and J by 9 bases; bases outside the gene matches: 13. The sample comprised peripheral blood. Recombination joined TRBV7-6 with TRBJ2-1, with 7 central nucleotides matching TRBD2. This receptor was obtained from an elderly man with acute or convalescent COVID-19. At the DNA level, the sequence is TGTGCCAGCAGCCCCTGGGAGCGGGGTTTTGGTGAGCAGTTCTTC. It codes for CASSPWERGFGEQFF.